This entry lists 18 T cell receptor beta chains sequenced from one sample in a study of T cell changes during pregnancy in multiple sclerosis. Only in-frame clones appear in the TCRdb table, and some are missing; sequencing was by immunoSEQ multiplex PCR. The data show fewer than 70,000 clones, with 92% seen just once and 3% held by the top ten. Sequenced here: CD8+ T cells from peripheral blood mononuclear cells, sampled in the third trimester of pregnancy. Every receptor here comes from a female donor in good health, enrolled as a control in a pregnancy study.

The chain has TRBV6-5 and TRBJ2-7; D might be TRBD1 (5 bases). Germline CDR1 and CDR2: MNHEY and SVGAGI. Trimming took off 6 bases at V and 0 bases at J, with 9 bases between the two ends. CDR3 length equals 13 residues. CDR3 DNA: TGTGCCAGCAGAAGGGGTTCCTCCTACGAGCAGTACTTC. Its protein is CASRRGSSYEQYF.

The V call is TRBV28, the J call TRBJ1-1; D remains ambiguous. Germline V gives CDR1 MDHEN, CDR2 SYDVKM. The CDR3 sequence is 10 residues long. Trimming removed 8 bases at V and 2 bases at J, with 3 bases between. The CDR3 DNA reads TGTGCCAGCTATAACACTGAAGCTTTCTTT. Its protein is CASYNTEAFF.

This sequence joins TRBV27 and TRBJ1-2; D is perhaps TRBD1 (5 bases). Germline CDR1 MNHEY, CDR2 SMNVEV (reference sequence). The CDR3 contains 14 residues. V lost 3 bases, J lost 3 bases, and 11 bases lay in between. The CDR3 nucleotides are TGTGCCAGCAGTTTGTTTGGGGGGGACTATGGCTACACCTTC. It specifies CASSLFGGDYGYTF.

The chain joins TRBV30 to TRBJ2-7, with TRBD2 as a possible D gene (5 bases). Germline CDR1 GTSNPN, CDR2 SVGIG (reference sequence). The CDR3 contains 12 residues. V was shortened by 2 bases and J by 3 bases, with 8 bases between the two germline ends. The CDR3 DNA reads TGTGCCTGGAGTCCGGGATACTACGAGCAGTACTTC. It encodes CAWSPGYYEQYF.

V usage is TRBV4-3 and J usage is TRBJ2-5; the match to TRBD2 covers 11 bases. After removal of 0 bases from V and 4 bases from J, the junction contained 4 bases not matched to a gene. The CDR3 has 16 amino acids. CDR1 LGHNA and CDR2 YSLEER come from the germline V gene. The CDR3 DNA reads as TGCGCCAGCAGCCAAGATCCGACTAGCGGGGCAGAGACCCAGTACTTC. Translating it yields CASSQDPTSGAETQYF.

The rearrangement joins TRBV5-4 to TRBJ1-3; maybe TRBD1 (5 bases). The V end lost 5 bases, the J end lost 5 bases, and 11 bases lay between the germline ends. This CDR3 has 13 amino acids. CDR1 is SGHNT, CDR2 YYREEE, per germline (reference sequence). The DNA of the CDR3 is TGTGCCAGCAGTTCAGGGTACCGAAACACCATATATTTT. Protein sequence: CASSSGYRNTIYF.

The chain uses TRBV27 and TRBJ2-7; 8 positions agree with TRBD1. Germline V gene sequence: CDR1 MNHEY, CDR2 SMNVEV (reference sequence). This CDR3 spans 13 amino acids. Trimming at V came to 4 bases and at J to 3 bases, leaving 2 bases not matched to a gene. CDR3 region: CASSSGQGYEQYF. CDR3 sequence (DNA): TGTGCCAGCAGTTCAGGACAGGGCTACGAGCAGTACTTC.

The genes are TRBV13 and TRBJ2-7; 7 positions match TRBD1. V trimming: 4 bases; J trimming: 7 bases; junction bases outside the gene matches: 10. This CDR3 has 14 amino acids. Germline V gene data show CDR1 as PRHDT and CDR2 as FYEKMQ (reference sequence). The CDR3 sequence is CASSYDRARGEQYF. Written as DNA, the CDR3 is TGTGCCAGCAGCTACGACAGGGCCCGGGGAGAGCAGTACTTC.

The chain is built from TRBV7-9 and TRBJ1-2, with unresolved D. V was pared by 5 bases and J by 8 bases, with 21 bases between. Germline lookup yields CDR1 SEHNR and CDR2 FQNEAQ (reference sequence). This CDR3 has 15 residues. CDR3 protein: CASSPPNGDFGGYTF. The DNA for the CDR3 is TGTGCCAGCAGCCCCCCAAATGGCGATTTCGGGGGCTACACCTTC.

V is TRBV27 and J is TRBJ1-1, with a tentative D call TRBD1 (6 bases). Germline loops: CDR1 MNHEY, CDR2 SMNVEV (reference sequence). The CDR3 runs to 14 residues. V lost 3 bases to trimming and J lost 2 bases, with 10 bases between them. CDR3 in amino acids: CASSFQGINTEAFF. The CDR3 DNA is TGTGCCAGCAGTTTCCAGGGGATTAACACTGAAGCTTTCTTT.

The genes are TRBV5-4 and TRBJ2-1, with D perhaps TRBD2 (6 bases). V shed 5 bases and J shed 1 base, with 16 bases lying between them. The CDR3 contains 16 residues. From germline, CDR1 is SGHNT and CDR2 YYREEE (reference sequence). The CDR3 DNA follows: TGTGCCAGCAGAGACGAAGTCGGAGGGTCCTACAATGAGCAGTTCTTC. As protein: CASRDEVGGSYNEQFF.

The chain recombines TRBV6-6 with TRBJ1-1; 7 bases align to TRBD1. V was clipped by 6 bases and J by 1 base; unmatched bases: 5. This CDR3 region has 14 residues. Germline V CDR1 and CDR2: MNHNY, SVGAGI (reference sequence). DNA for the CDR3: TGTGCCAGCAGGAACCGGGACAGGAACACTGAAGCTTTCTTT. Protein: CASRNRDRNTEAFF.

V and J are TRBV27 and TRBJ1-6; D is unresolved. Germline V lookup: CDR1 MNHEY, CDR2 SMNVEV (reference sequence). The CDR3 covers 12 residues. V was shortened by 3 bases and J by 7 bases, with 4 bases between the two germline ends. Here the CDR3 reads CASSFPNSPLHF. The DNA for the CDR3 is TGTGCCAGCAGTTTTCCAAATTCACCCCTCCACTTT.

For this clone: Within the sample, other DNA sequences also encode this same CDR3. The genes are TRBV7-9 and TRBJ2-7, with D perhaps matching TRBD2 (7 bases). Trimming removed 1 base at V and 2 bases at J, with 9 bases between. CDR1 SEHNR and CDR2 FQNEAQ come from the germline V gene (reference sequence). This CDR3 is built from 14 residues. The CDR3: CASSLGGGTYEQYF. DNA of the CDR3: TGTGCCAGCAGCTTAGGGGGGGGCACCTACGAGCAGTACTTC.

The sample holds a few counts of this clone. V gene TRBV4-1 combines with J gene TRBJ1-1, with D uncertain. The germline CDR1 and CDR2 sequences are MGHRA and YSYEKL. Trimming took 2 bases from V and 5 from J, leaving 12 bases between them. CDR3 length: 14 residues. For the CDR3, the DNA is TGCGCCAGCAGCCAACGAGGTGAATGGACTGAAGCTTTCTTT. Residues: CASSQRGEWTEAFF.

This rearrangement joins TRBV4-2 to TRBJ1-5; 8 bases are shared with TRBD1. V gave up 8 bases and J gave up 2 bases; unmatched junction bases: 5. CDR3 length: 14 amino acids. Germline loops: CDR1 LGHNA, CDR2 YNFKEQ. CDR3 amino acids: CASDSGQGNQPQHF. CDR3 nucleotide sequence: TGTGCCAGCGACTCGGGACAGGGCAATCAGCCCCAGCATTTT.

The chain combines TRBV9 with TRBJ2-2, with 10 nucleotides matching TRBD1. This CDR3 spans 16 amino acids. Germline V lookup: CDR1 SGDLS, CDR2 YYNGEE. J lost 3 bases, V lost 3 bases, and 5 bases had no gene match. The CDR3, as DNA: TGTGCCAGCAGCGCCCGGGACAGGGGATACACCGGGGAGCTGTTTTTT. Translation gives CASSARDRGYTGELFF.

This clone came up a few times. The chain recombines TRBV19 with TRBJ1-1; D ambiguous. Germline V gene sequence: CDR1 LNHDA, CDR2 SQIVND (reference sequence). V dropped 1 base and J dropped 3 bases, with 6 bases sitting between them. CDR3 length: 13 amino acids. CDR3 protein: CASSIGGDTEAFF. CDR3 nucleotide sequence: TGTGCCAGTAGTATAGGCGGTGACACTGAAGCTTTCTTT.